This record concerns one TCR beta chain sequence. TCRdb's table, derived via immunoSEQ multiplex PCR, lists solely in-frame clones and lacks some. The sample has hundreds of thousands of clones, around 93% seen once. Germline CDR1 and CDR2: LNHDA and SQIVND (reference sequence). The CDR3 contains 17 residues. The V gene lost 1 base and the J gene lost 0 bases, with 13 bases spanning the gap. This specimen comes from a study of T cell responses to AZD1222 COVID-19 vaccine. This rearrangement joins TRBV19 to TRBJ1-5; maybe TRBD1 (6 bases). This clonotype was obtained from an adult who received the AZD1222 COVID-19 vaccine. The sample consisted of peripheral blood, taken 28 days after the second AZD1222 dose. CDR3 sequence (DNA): TGTGCCAGTAGTATAGCCGAGGGGGTGTATAGCAATCAGCCCCAGCATTTT. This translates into CASSIAEGVYSNQPQHF.